This TCR beta chain was found in a study of cytomegalovirus exposure and HLA in healthy donors (dated by TCRdb to about 2017). For the study in its entirety: According to a later analysis, one platform produced both the 100 to 150 validation repertoires and the 670 or so repertoires of the first cohort. The study aimed to test whether signatures of past pathogen exposure could be identified by cataloging public T cell receptors. Along with the roughly 710-subject first cohort, a separate validation cohort of roughly 110 different subjects was used. The study combined high-throughput TCR immunosequencing, statistical association of individual TCRs with disease status, and machine learning to predict cytomegalovirus infection status. Points the paper makes about the study in general: Subsequent analysis determined that TCRs grouped into clusters in the first cohort also showed a tendency toward co-occurrence across the 120 or so validation repertoires, and 90% to 95% of cluster scores exceeded 0. A later analysis lacked HLA typing for the validation cohort, so it scored co-occurrence in that cohort across all 120 or so repertoires. The authors suggested that the approach could potentially be extended to other disease states and immunological phenotypes. While some public TCRs were present in many individuals, most TCR sequences turned up only very rarely across donors. A few of the identified cytomegalovirus-associated TCR beta chains were confirmed in vitro to be specific for cytomegalovirus antigens. In both the original and validation cohorts, the classifier was reported to diagnose cytomegalovirus status with high specificity and sensitivity. A total of about 150 TCR beta chains were listed by the study as associated with cytomegalovirus.

With respect to this clone: Its target antigen remains unknown. Per-nucleotide qualities are absent, and no much larger clonotype sits a single base away.

Separate from the approximately 700-subject first cohort, the validation cohort of 90 to 150 subjects was the group to which the donors belonged. Libraries were made using the immunoSEQ multiplex PCR assay. On the authors' methods: A statistical classification framework was built to diagnose cytomegalovirus status from the catalog of TCR beta chain sequences. What TCRdb holds here is the immuneACCESS table cut down to in-frame rearrangements. Part of the clones is not present; checked against another copy, under half of the missing clones reflect an unresolved V gene, and the others are unexplained. The V and J calls and the clone size are those of that table, but D and trimming were determined from the DNA. The sample table holds some 64,000 clones, of which 90% to 96% were seen once. The ten largest clones add up to 1.2% of the sample. Trimming removed 6 bases from V and 1 base from J; the gene matches leave 13 bases unexplained. The CDR3 measures 18 amino acids from cysteine to phenylalanine. The only DNA kept is the CDR3, 54 bases in frame from the first base. Per the germline V gene, MGHDK is the CDR1 and SYGVNS is the CDR2.

Input material: PBMCs. Recombination joined TRBV25-1 with TRBJ2-1, and 9 junction bases match TRBD2. This clonotype was obtained from a woman aged 18-29 years in good health and CMV-seronegative. The bases are TGTGCCAGCAGCCCAGAGGCGCTAGCGGGATTTTCCTACAATGAGCAGTTCTTC. It encodes CASSPEALAGFSYNEQFF.